This TCR beta chain was obtained from a study of blood T cell repertoires in COVID-19. About the study: The origin of the acute and convalescent COVID-19 samples was the United States, Italy and Spain. T cells, B-cell-depleted T cells, or PBMCs supplied cDNA or gDNA.

CDR1 and CDR2 (germline): SGHNT, YENEEA. J was trimmed by 1 base and V by 5 bases; bases with no gene match: 0. This CDR3 has 14 amino acids. Study processing details: Estimates of nucleated cell counts were drawn from the amplification of reference gene primers. Sequencing used immunoSEQ multiplex PCR; TCRdb keeps in-frame clones, though not all of them. V and J calls plus clone size are reproduced from that table; the DNA served to infer D and trimming. This table has 180,000 or so clones, roughly 86% appearing once. The chain combines TRBV11-3 with TRBJ1-1; TRBD1 agrees at 11 bases. The origin of this receptor is a woman aged 45-60 years with acute or convalescent COVID-19. Sequenced input: peripheral blood. The CDR3 DNA is TGTGCCAGCAGCGGACAGGGGGCGAACACTGAAGCTTTCTTT. This codes for CASSGQGANTEAFF.